This TCR beta chain was sequenced for a study of blood T cell repertoires in COVID-19. Across the whole study: Sites in the United States, Italy and Spain provided acute and convalescent COVID-19 samples. Nucleic acid was either cDNA or gDNA, and it came from T cells, B-cell-depleted T cells, or PBMCs.

This clone was counted only a few times. Germline CDR1 SGHRS, CDR2 YFSETQ. V lost 4 bases and J lost 8; bases outside the gene matches: 5. This CDR3 is 14 amino acids long. Authors' analysis steps: Researchers report that nucleated cell counts were estimated from reference gene primer amplification. Sequencing was performed with immunoSEQ multiplex PCR; in TCRdb, only in-frame clones are kept and a portion is missing. That table furnishes V, J and clone size, whereas the DNA furnished D and trimming. The sample lists 200,000 or so clones; roughly nine tenths were seen once. The rearrangement uses TRBV5-1 and TRBJ1-6; 8 nucleotides align to TRBD1. The source of this sequence is a man between 65 and 85 years old with active or convalescent COVID-19. The sequencing sample was made of peripheral blood. In DNA form, the CDR3 reads TGCGCCAGCAGCCTGGGACAGGACTATTCACCCCTCCACTTT. Its translation is CASSLGQDYSPLHF.